The 24 T cell receptor beta chains in this list originate from one sample, sequenced in a study of blood T cell repertoires in COVID-19. Assay: immunoSEQ multiplex PCR; the TCRdb copy retains only in-frame clones and omits some. The sample shows 40,000 to 65,000 clones, about nine tenths of them seen only once. Sequenced: peripheral blood. The receptors shown here come from a man at least 80 years old with acute or convalescent COVID-19.

This rearrangement joins TRBV28 to TRBJ2-7; D is perhaps TRBD1 (6 bases). The germline gives CDR1 MDHEN, CDR2 SYDVKM. The CDR3 contains 13 residues. Trimming removed 8 bases at V and 2 bases at J, with 13 bases between. The CDR3 loop is CASRPGHAYEQYF. DNA of the CDR3: TGTGCCAGCCGGCCGGGACACGCCTACGAGCAGTACTTC.

The CDR3 nucleotides are TGTGCTAGTGGTTTGGATCAAGGGGCTTCGGGACTTGTCACCGGGGAGCTGTTTTTT. Translation gives CASGLDQGASGLVTGELFF. This chain uses TRBV12-5 with TRBJ2-2; tentatively, D is TRBD2 (6 bases). The CDR3 covers 19 residues. The V gene lost 1 base and the J gene lost 4 bases, with 22 bases spanning the gap. Germline assignment: CDR1 LGHNT and CDR2 FRNRAP.

The chain employs TRBV3-1 (or the pseudogene TRBV3-2) and TRBJ2-2; D not resolved. The CDR3 runs 12 residues. Trimming stripped 3 bases from V and 6 bases from J, with 5 bases between. The germline CDR1 and CDR2 sequences are LGHDT and YNNKEL (reference sequence). CDR3 nucleotide sequence: TGTGCCAGCAGCCACTCGTCCGGGGAGCTGTTTTTT. This encodes CASSHSSGELFF.

The CDR3 DNA follows: TGTGCCAGCAGCTTGGATCGCGGGGGGGCCGTTGAGCAGTTCTTC. This sequence encodes CASSLDRGGAVEQFF. This chain connects TRBV5-4 to TRBJ2-1; TRBD2 matches at 9 bases. Germline V gene lookup returns CDR1 SGHNT and CDR2 YYREEE (reference sequence). V lost 0 bases to trimming and J lost 9 bases; unmatched junction nucleotides: 7. CDR3 size: 15 residues.

The rearrangement uses TRBV5-1 and TRBJ2-5, with D uncertain. CDR1 and CDR2 from the germline V gene are SGHRS and YFSETQ. The V end lost 2 bases, the J end lost 5 bases, and 13 bases lay between the germline ends. This CDR3 region has 14 residues. This CDR3 reads CASSLSVAEETQYF. DNA for the CDR3: TGCGCCAGCAGCTTATCGGTCGCGGAGGAGACCCAGTACTTC.

This clone has a single count. The V call is TRBV4-3, the J call TRBJ1-6, with D possibly being TRBD1 (5 bases). The CDR3 loop spans 17 amino acids. Per the germline V gene, CDR1 is LGHNA and CDR2 is YSLEER. V lost 0 bases and J lost 0, with 9 bases in between. As DNA, the CDR3 is TGCGCCAGCAGCCAAGATCTGGGGGGCTCCTATAATTCACCCCTCCACTTT. Protein: CASSQDLGGSYNSPLHF.

The chain uses TRBV5-4 and TRBJ2-5, with no clear D. The CDR3 covers 16 residues. The V gene's germline CDR1 is SGHNT and CDR2 YYREEE (reference sequence). V lost 3 bases, J lost 2 bases, and 17 bases lay in between. CDR3 residues: CASSSARGANQETQYF. CDR3 nucleotides: TGTGCCAGCAGCTCCGCCCGAGGAGCCAATCAAGAGACCCAGTACTTC.

This clone was seen a handful of times. This sequence joins TRBV6-6 and TRBJ1-5, with D uncertain. Germline lookup yields CDR1 MNHNY and CDR2 SVGAGI (reference sequence). Trimming took 10 bases from V and 0 from J, leaving 16 bases between them. CDR3 length equals 15 residues. CDR3 region: CATLLGPHSNQPQHF. In nucleotides, the CDR3 is TGTGCCACCCTACTCGGTCCCCATAGCAATCAGCCCCAGCATTTT.

This clone is a singleton in its sample. This sequence joins TRBV5-3 and TRBJ1-5; D uncertain. TRBV5-3 is recorded as an ORF, its role being uncertain. The V end lost 4 bases, the J end lost 4 bases, and 18 bases lay between the germline ends. The CDR3 has 16 residues. Written as DNA, the CDR3 is TGTGCCAGAAGCCCATGCGGGCGGCGGCCAAATCAGCCCCAGCATTTT. This sequence encodes CARSPCGRRPNQPQHF.

V gene TRBV18 combines with J gene TRBJ2-5; a weak D match, TRBD2 (6 bases). Trimming removed 3 bases at V and 1 base at J, with 12 bases between. Per the germline V gene, CDR1 is KGHSH and CDR2 is LQKENI. The CDR3 is 15 residues long. As DNA, the CDR3 is TGTGCCAGCTCACCCTCGACTAGTCTCCAAGAGACCCAGTACTTC. Protein product: CASSPSTSLQETQYF. Full variable domain (outside the CDR3, taken from reference TRBV18 and TRBJ2-5): NAGVMQNPRHLVRRRGQEARLRCSPMKGHSHVYWYRQLPEEGLKFMVYLQKENIIDESGMPKERFSAEFPKEGPSILRIQQVVRGDSAAYFCASSPSTSLQETQYFGPGTRLLVL.

This chain connects TRBV7-9 to TRBJ2-4; unclear D gene. Germline V gene lookup returns CDR1 SEHNR and CDR2 FQNEAQ (reference sequence). The germline V and J ends were trimmed by 1 base and 12 bases, with 7 bases remaining between them. This CDR3 has 11 residues. The CDR3 here is CASSLGAAQYF. The DNA of the CDR3 is TGTGCCAGCAGCTTAGGGGCAGCTCAGTACTTC.

This chain links TRBV27 with TRBJ2-3, with TRBD2 matching 9 bases. There are 16 residues in the CDR3. With V trimmed by 1 base and J by 3 bases, 5 bases remained unmatched. CDR1 MNHEY and CDR2 SMNVEV come from the germline V gene (reference sequence). The CDR3 bases are TGTGCCAGCAGTTTATGGGAAGGACTAGCGACAGATACGCAGTATTTT. Protein: CASSLWEGLATDTQYF.

The V gene is TRBV7-9, the J gene TRBJ1-1; D unclear. The germline V gene has CDR1 SEHNR and CDR2 FQNEAQ (reference sequence). Trimming cost V 3 bases and J 0 bases, with 5 bases left between them. The CDR3 extends over 13 amino acids. CDR3 sequence reads: CASSFAVNTEAFF. Here the CDR3 DNA reads TGTGCCAGCAGCTTCGCAGTGAACACTGAAGCTTTCTTT.

The chain joins TRBV3-1 (or the pseudogene TRBV3-2) to TRBJ2-3, with a weak D call TRBD2 (5 bases). The V gene lost 2 bases and the J gene lost 0 bases, with 6 bases spanning the gap. This CDR3 spans 14 amino acids. From germline, CDR1 is LGHDT and CDR2 YNNKEL (reference sequence). For the CDR3, the DNA is TGTGCCAGCAGCCAATCGGGGAGCACAGATACGCAGTATTTT. Protein: CASSQSGSTDTQYF.

V is TRBV6-5 and J is TRBJ2-7; 9 nucleotides line up with TRBD1. Germline V gene lookup returns CDR1 MNHEY and CDR2 SVGAGI. The CDR3 runs 15 residues. J was trimmed by 0 bases and V by 9 bases; bases with no gene match: 9. The CDR3 DNA follows: TGTGCCAGTAAAGCCTCGGGACAGGGCTCCTACGAGCAGTACTTC. It yields the protein CASKASGQGSYEQYF.

This clone has only a few counts. The rearrangement uses TRBV2 and TRBJ1-5, with D tentatively TRBD1 (6 bases). Germline V gene lookup returns CDR1 SNHLY and CDR2 FYNNEI. V lost 3 bases and J lost 11, with 17 bases in between. This CDR3 has 14 residues. CDR3 bases: TGTGCCAGCAGTGACGGGGGGGCGAATCGGGCCCAGCATTTT. It is translated as CASSDGGANRAQHF.

The chain joins TRBV5-4 to TRBJ2-3, with D possibly TRBD2 on 7 matching bases. Looked up from germline, CDR1 is SGHNT and CDR2 is YYREEE (reference sequence). The CDR3 covers 13 residues. V gave up 5 bases and J gave up 5 bases, with 12 bases separating them. CDR3 sequence: CASSGGGQDTQYF. The CDR3 DNA reads as TGTGCCAGCAGTGGGGGGGGCCAAGATACGCAGTATTTT. The full variable domain, with the rest looked up from reference TRBV5-4 and TRBJ2-3, is ETGVTQSPTHLIKTRGQQVTLRCSSQSGHNTVSWYQQALGQGPQFIFQYYREEENGRGNFPPRFSGLQFPNYSSELNVNALELDDSALYLCASSGGGQDTQYFGPGTRLTVL.

The J gene is TRBJ2-3, the V gene TRBV11-2; 9 bases line up with TRBD1. Per germline, CDR1 SGHAT and CDR2 FQNNGV. The CDR3 extends over 14 amino acids. V shed 3 bases and J 8 bases; nucleotides not matched to a gene: 6. CDR3 residues: CASSFEQGAVTQYF. The CDR3 region has the DNA TGTGCCAGCAGCTTTGAACAGGGGGCAGTTACGCAGTATTTT.

This clone was detected only a few times. The chain combines TRBV10-1 with TRBJ1-1, with unresolved D. CDR1 is WNHNN, CDR2 SYGVQD, per germline (reference sequence). V lost 0 bases and J 4 bases, leaving 9 bases between the germline ends. The CDR3 is 14 residues long. CDR3 coding DNA: TGCGCCAGCAGTGAGTCGAGGCGGGTCACTGAAGCTTTCTTT. The encoded protein is CASSESRRVTEAFF.

The V and J genes are TRBV6-2 or TRBV6-3 and TRBJ2-7; 7 bases are a match to TRBD2. The J segment lost 6 bases and the V segment lost 3 bases, leaving 8 bases of the junction unmatched. There are 14 residues in the CDR3. Per the germline V gene, CDR1 is MNHEY and CDR2 is SVGEGT. The chain's CDR3 is CASSYRGEGSEQYF. In nucleotides, the CDR3 is TGTGCCAGCAGTTATCGAGGGGAGGGGTCCGAGCAGTACTTC.

About this clone itself: Relative to the germline gene, one junction end is altered; a read error may explain this. The chain has TRBV2 and TRBJ2-7; 9 nucleotides align to TRBD1. Germline lookup yields CDR1 SNHLY and CDR2 FYNNEI. This CDR3 is built from 13 residues. CDR3 amino acids: CASTRGQGFPASF. The CDR3 nucleotides are TGTGCCAGCACAAGGGGACAGGGCTTCCCCGCCTCTTTC.

The genes are TRBV6-6 and TRBJ2-2, with D perhaps matching TRBD1 (6 bases). The CDR3 spans 13 residues. Trimming left V 7 bases short and J 5 bases short, with 11 bases between. Germline CDR1 reads MNHNY; CDR2 reads SVGAGI (reference sequence). This chain's CDR3 is CASTGASTGELFF. The DNA of the CDR3 is TGTGCCAGCACAGGGGCGAGTACCGGGGAGCTGTTTTTT.

The V call is TRBV7-9, the J call TRBJ2-7; 10 nucleotides match TRBD1. This CDR3 contains 12 residues. J was trimmed by 6 bases and V by 4 bases; bases with no gene match: 0. The germline gives CDR1 SEHNR, CDR2 FQNEAQ (reference sequence). The CDR3 nucleotides read TGTGCCAGCAGCTGGGACAGGGGCGAGCAGTACTTC. It specifies CASSWDRGEQYF.

This chain connects TRBV10-1 to TRBJ2-5; 10 nucleotides match TRBD1. The trim removed 5 bases at V and 4 bases at J, leaving 7 bases unmatched. The germline CDR1 and CDR2 sequences are WNHNN and SYGVQD (reference sequence). This CDR3 is 15 amino acids long. The CDR3 spells CASSPAGQGRETQYF. CDR3 coding DNA: TGCGCCAGCAGTCCCGCGGGACAGGGGCGAGAGACCCAGTACTTC.